This entry is about one TCR beta chain. Its target is not known. Measured with immunoSEQ multiplex PCR; TCRdb has only the in-frame clones, and not every one. Counted here are 150,000 to 200,000 clones, around 90% occurring once; the ten biggest clones make up around 2.6%. This entry comes from a study of T cell responses to AZD1222 COVID-19 vaccine. Study-level findings and limits: Baseline seropositivity occurred in only a handful of AZD1222 recipients. Regions left unmutated in variants are reportedly the target of nearly half of spike-specific TCRs. Vaccine-associated CD4 TCRs spanned spike, dominant at 160-218 and 743-854.

The CDR3 length is 16 residues. J gave up 0 bases and V 5 bases, and 5 bases lay outside the gene matches. Germline V gene lookup returns CDR1 MNHEY and CDR2 SVGEGT. Sequences were derived from peripheral blood, sampled on day 0 of AZD1222 vaccination. The TCR was taken from an adult in good health. V is TRBV6-2 or TRBV6-3 and J is TRBJ2-3; 10 positions agree with TRBD1. CDR3 sequence: CASSPGTGASTDTQYF. CDR3 bases: TGTGCCAGCAGTCCCGGGACAGGGGCAAGCACAGATACGCAGTATTTT.